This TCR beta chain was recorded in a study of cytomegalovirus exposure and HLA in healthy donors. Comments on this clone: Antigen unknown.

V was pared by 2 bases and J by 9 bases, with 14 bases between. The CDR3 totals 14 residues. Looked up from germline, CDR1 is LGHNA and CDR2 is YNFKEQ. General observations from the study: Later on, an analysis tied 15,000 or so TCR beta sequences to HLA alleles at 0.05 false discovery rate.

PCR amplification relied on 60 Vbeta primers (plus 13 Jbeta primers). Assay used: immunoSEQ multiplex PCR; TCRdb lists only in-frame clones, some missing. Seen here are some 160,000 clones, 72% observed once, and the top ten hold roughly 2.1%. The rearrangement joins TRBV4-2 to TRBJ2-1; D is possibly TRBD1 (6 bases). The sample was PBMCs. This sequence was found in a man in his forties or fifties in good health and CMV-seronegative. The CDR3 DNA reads TGTGCCAGCAGCCAAACTGGACTGGGGGCTGAGCAGTTCTTC. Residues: CASSQTGLGAEQFF.